This T cell receptor (beta chain) was sequenced in a study of shared T cell receptors in the human thymus. V lost 7 bases to trimming and J lost 5 bases, with 15 bases between them. Germline CDR1 reads LNHNV; CDR2 reads YYDKDF (reference sequence). The CDR3 runs to 14 residues. Profiling relied on immunoSEQ multiplex PCR, and the TCRdb table lists in-frame clones only, not all of them. The repertoire holds hundreds of thousands of clones, with around 87% as singletons. This same sample was also part of a study on human thymus T cells. That work states: Donors were healthy Finnish infants having corrective surgery for congenital heart defects. Corrective cardiac surgery supplied the resected thymus tissue. V and J gene usage appeared biased in thymic and blood repertoires.

The chain couples TRBV15 to TRBJ2-1; maybe TRBD2 (6 bases). The sequenced sample consisted of thymocytes. This receptor was taken from a boy under two years old with a congenital heart defect. The chain's CDR3 is CATKYRGADNEQFF. The CDR3 bases are TGTGCCACCAAGTATCGCGGGGCCGACAATGAGCAGTTCTTC.